This TCR beta chain is drawn from a study of cytomegalovirus exposure and HLA in healthy donors. Findings of the study overall: As a later analysis showed, a missense DCLRE1C variant was linked to trimming of TCR beta V- and J-genes. Another analysis was done later, and it associated around 17,000 TCR beta sequences with HLA alleles at 0.05 false discovery rate.

The PCR used 60 Vbeta and 13 Jbeta primers. Some clones are missing from TCRdb's copy, which holds only in-frame ones; the method was immunoSEQ multiplex PCR. The sample totals about 210,000 clones. Regarding this clone: Antigen: not known.

Sequencing used PBMCs. This clonotype was obtained from a woman aged 25 to 39 in good health and CMV-seropositive.

The CDR3: CATSKRQMDTEAFF. CDR3 sequence (DNA): TGTGCCACCAGCAAGAGACAGATGGACACTGAAGCTTTCTTT. The J gene is TRBJ1-1, the V gene TRBV15; D possibly corresponds to TRBD1 (5 bases). Trimming stripped 4 bases from V and 3 bases from J, with 12 bases between. The germline CDR1 and CDR2 sequences are LNHNV and YYDKDF (reference sequence). The CDR3 consists of 14 residues.